This T cell receptor beta chain derives from a study of cytomegalovirus exposure and HLA in healthy donors. Across the study: The Caucasian-associated ancestry cluster held about 80% of roughly 400 genotyped donors.

In this sample, this clone turned up once. The antigen remains unidentified. The CDR3 is 19 residues long. Per germline, CDR1 SEHNR and CDR2 FQNEAQ (reference sequence). V shed 5 bases and J 5 bases; nucleotides not matched to a gene: 21. The PCR contained 60 Vbeta and 13 Jbeta primers. The data were produced by immunoSEQ multiplex PCR, yet TCRdb's version contains in-frame clones alone and is incomplete. The repertoire holds 150,000 to 200,000 clones, approximately 74% seen once, with approximately 2.5% in the top ten. Study-level results: A later analysis showed that HLA-associated TCR beta chains had undergone more clonal expansion than equally common others. A classifier reportedly called cytomegalovirus status with high sensitivity and specificity. It was in a later analysis that TCR association rates were seen to vary by HLA locus, highest for DRB1 and lowest for HLA-C.

The sequenced sample consisted of PBMCs. The clonotype was recovered from a woman aged 25 to 45 in good health and CMV-seronegative. This rearrangement joins TRBV7-9 to TRBJ2-5; 9 bases fit TRBD2. CDR3 loop: CASSPETSGVPVFGETQYF. The CDR3 nucleotides read TGTGCCAGCAGCCCCGAGACTAGCGGAGTTCCCGTTTTTGGGGAGACCCAGTACTTC.